This T cell receptor beta chain was sequenced during a study of post-analysis software for immune sequencing data (dated by TCRdb to the mid-2010s). Concerning the study at large: Relapsing-remitting, secondary progressive and progressive-relapsing multiple sclerosis were recorded as disease courses, and subtype annotation was lacking for some patients. A subset of samples was prepared in parallel using single-end sample barcoding, then pooled and co-amplified after Illumina adapter ligation. The multiple sclerosis patient repertoires were compared with some twelve previously published healthy control repertoires from donors aged about 6 to 26 years. Overall study outcomes, separate from this receptor: Normalized Chao1 diversity was significantly lower in multiple sclerosis patients than controls, suggesting substantial peripheral T-cell clonal expansion. Direct clustering with F measure revealed strong co-clustering of samples prepared in the same batch, which led to a batch-effect correction. The multiple sclerosis patient group was slightly younger than the control group.

The receptor library was made with PCR. Reads for this sample came from an Illumina HiSeq 2500. Unique molecular identifiers were incorporated into TCR beta cDNA libraries to reduce PCR and sequencing biases. Every 1 to 10 million input T cells yielded 500,000 or so cDNA molecules, meaning each molecule approximated one T cell. The patient libraries were prepared and sequenced using the same protocol as the earlier healthy control dataset. Within a given batch, samples were prepared together, multiplexed and sequenced on the same HiSeq lane. From the authors' description of their analysis: Raw barcoded reads were processed with MIGEC, discarding single-read molecular identifier groups before consensus assembly and CDR3 extraction. VDJtools was used for post-analysis of the clonotype tables, with diversity normalized by down-sampling every dataset to the smallest sample size. Repertoire overlap clustering matched CDR3 amino acid but not nucleotide sequences to correct batch-related cross-sample contamination. TCRdb took the public reads, trimmed them with fastp at Q25, ran MiXCR for clone calling and kept in-frame beta chains. Rows merge per CDR3 protein into single entries with the most common DNA and genes. The V and J calls and clone size are TCRdb's, not the authors'. The sample table holds approximately 440,000 distinct CDR3 sequences, of which under 55% were seen once. The ten largest account for 12% of the sample.

Worth noting for this clonotype: Its specific antigen is unknown. Nothing much larger sits one base from this clone, and base qualities are not available.

TCR beta repertoires were profiled from peripheral blood of 10 to 15 young patients with multiple sclerosis to demonstrate the VDJtools post-analysis software. The multiple sclerosis patients were children and adolescents between roughly 6 and 17 years of age. The receptor's source is a girl between 5 and 17 years old with multiple sclerosis. Sequenced material: blood.

CDR3 protein: CASSHGLSTGTDTQYF. Here is the DNA: TGTGCCAGCAGCCACGGCCTTTCAACTGGGACAGATACGCAGTATTTT. The chain links TRBV6-6 with TRBJ2-3; confidence is insufficient to name the D gene. The germline V gene (reference sequence) gives CDR1 as MNHNY and CDR2 as SVGAGI. Taken from cysteine to phenylalanine, the CDR3 has 16 residues. Of all the DNA, just the CDR3 is kept, 48 bases in frame from base 1. V is reduced by 6 bases and J by 3 bases, leaving a spacing of 19 bases between them.